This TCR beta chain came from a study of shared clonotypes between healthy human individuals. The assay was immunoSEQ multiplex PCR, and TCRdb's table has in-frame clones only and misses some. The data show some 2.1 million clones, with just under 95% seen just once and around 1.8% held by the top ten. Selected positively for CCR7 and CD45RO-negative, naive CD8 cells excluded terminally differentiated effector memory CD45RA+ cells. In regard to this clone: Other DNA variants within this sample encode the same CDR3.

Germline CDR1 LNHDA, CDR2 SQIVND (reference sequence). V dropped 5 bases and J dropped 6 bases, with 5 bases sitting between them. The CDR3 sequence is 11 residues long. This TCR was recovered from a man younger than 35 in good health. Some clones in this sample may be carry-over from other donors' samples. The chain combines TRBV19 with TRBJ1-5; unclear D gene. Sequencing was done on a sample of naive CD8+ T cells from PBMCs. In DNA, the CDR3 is TGTGCCAGTAGTTCTGGTCAGCCCCAGCATTTT. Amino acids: CASSSGQPQHF.